Below, 27 T cell receptor beta chains from the same sample are listed, as sequenced in a study of cytomegalovirus exposure and HLA in healthy donors. Primers for the PCR totalled 60 Vbeta and 13 Jbeta. Assay: immunoSEQ multiplex PCR; the TCRdb copy retains only in-frame clones and omits some. The sample lists about 170,000 clones; 65% to 90% were seen once. The sample taken for sequencing was PBMCs. These receptors all come from a male donor in good health and CMV-seronegative.

This clone showed up just once. At one end the junction does not follow the germline gene, possibly because of a read error. This sequence joins TRBV15 and TRBJ1-4; 8 bases match TRBD1. The germline gives CDR1 LNHNV, CDR2 YYDKDF (reference sequence). The CDR3 extends over 12 amino acids. The CDR3, as DNA: TGTGCCACCAGCAGTCCGGGCAGGGGGCCTATTTTT. This sequence encodes CATSSPGRGPIF.

The rearrangement links TRBV13 to TRBJ2-7, with 11 bases that match TRBD1. CDR3 length: 17 amino acids. Trimming at V came to 3 bases and at J to 1 base, leaving 8 bases not matched to a gene. Germline values: CDR1 PRHDT, CDR2 FYEKMQ (reference sequence). The CDR3 here is CASSFSGTGGLSYEQYF. The DNA for the CDR3 is TGTGCCAGCAGCTTTTCCGGGACAGGGGGGTTATCCTACGAGCAGTACTTC. Supplemented by reference TRBV13 and TRBJ2-7, the full variable domain reads AAGVIQSPRHLIKEKRETATLKCYPIPRHDTVYWYQQGPGQDPQFLISFYEKMQSDKGSIPDRFSAQQFSDYHSELNMSSLELGDSALYFCASSFSGTGGLSYEQYFGPGTRLTVT.

V gene TRBV9 combines with J gene TRBJ2-5, with D possibly matching TRBD2 (5 bases). Germline-derived CDR1 and CDR2 are SGDLS and YYNGEE. The V end was cut by 4 bases, the J end by 8 bases, with 12 bases between. There are 12 residues in the CDR3. In DNA form, the CDR3 reads TGTGCCAGCAGCTCAGGCCCGGGAACCCAGTACTTC. Translating gives CASSSGPGTQYF.

V usage is TRBV7-2 and J usage is TRBJ2-1, with TRBD2 identical over 8 bases. Germline loops: CDR1 SGHTA, CDR2 FQGNSA. J gave up 0 bases and V 2 bases, and 0 bases lay outside the gene matches. CDR3 length: 15 amino acids. The CDR3, as DNA: TGTGCCAGCAGCTTAAGCGGGGGCTCCTACAATGAGCAGTTCTTC. Protein product: CASSLSGGSYNEQFF.

The chain combines TRBV4-1 with TRBJ1-5; tentative D call: TRBD1 (5 bases). V shed 0 bases and J shed 6 bases, with 9 bases lying between them. This CDR3 has 14 residues. Per germline, CDR1 MGHRA and CDR2 YSYEKL. The CDR3 nucleotides read TGCGCCAGCAGCCAAGAGGCAGGGTCTCAGCCCCAGCATTTT. It translates to CASSQEAGSQPQHF.

Only one count was recorded for this clone. The chain has TRBV29-1 and TRBJ1-1, with 8 bases aligning to TRBD1. The CDR3 totals 12 residues. The V segment lost 4 bases and the J segment 4 bases; nucleotides outside the gene matches: 2. The germline gives CDR1 SQVTM, CDR2 ANQGSEA. The CDR3 region has the DNA TGCAGCGTTGTACAGGGGGTCACTGAAGCTTTCTTT. Translating gives CSVVQGVTEAFF.

The genes are TRBV29-1 and TRBJ2-3; 10 nucleotides align to TRBD2. Germline V gives CDR1 SQVTM, CDR2 ANQGSEA. J lost 2 bases, V lost 5 bases, and 10 bases had no gene match. CDR3 length equals 16 residues. CDR3 protein: CSVMASGGLSTDTQYF. The CDR3 DNA sequence: TGCAGCGTTATGGCTAGCGGGGGACTATCCACAGATACGCAGTATTTT.

J is TRBJ1-4 and V is TRBV11-2, with TRBD1 identical over 8 bases. The CDR3 contains 15 residues. CDR1 SGHAT and CDR2 FQNNGV come from the germline V gene. J lost 4 bases, V lost 5 bases, and 6 bases had no gene match. In nucleotides, the CDR3 is TGTGCCAGCAGCCCCGGACAGGGTGTTAATGAAAAACTGTTTTTT. Amino acids: CASSPGQGVNEKLFF.

The genes are TRBV5-1 and TRBJ2-7, with D tentatively TRBD1 (5 bases). Germline loops: CDR1 SGHRS, CDR2 YFSETQ. CDR3 length: 15 amino acids. V lost 0 bases to trimming and J lost 6 bases, with 16 bases between them. The CDR3 loop reads CASSLVGAVPSEQYF. CDR3 DNA sequence: TGCGCCAGCAGCTTGGTTGGGGCGGTACCCTCCGAGCAGTACTTC.

This clone was detected only a few times. The chain combines TRBV10-3 with TRBJ1-5; no clear D gene. The CDR3 consists of 14 residues. Germline CDR1 and CDR2: ENHRY and SYGVKD. V gave up 2 bases and J gave up 4 bases, with 9 bases separating them. CDR3 in amino acids: CAISEERHNQPQHF. CDR3 sequence (DNA): TGTGCCATCAGTGAGGAGCGCCATAATCAGCCCCAGCATTTT.

Regarding this clone: The germline gene is not matched at one end of the junction; a read error may be the cause. The chain couples TRBV7-9 to TRBJ2-5, with D tentatively TRBD1 (6 bases). CDR3 length: 16 residues. The germline CDR1 and CDR2 sequences are SEHNR and FQNEAQ (reference sequence). The CDR3 DNA is TGTTCCAGCAGCTTAGCTCGGACAGCAATCCAAGAGACCCAGTACTTC. Translated: CSSSLARTAIQETQYF.

J is TRBJ1-2 and V is TRBV5-4; 9 bases align to TRBD1. The J segment lost 6 bases and the V segment lost 3 bases, leaving 3 bases of the junction unmatched. The CDR3 is 13 amino acids. Germline CDR1 SGHNT, CDR2 YYREEE (reference sequence). Written as DNA, the CDR3 is TGTGCCAGCAGCTGGGACAGGGCGGATGGCTACACCTTC. Translated, it gives CASSWDRADGYTF.

In this sample, this clone turned up once. For the CDR3, the DNA is TGTGCCATCAACCGGGACAGGAATCAGCCCCAGCATTTT. This encodes CAINRDRNQPQHF. The chain carries TRBV10-3 and TRBJ1-5; TRBD1 matches 8 bases. Germline trimming cut 7 bases from V and 4 bases from J; bases unmatched to any gene: 3. The CDR3 has 13 amino acids. From germline, CDR1 is ENHRY and CDR2 SYGVKD.

J is TRBJ2-3 and V is TRBV19; tentative D call: TRBD1 (5 bases). Germline V gene sequence: CDR1 LNHDA, CDR2 SQIVND (reference sequence). Deletions cut 3 bases from V and 1 base from J, with 14 bases between. The CDR3 runs to 16 residues. The CDR3 here is CASSIPGRAGTDTQYF. The CDR3 nucleotides read TGTGCCAGTAGTATCCCGGGCAGGGCGGGCACAGATACGCAGTATTTT.

The V gene is TRBV5-1, the J gene TRBJ1-1, with 7 bases aligning to TRBD1. Trimming cost V 1 base and J 3 bases; bases outside gene matches: 6. CDR1 is SGHRS and CDR2 is YFSETQ in the germline V gene. The CDR3 contains 15 residues. The CDR3 loop is CASSLTHTGDTEAFF. As DNA, the CDR3 is TGCGCCAGCAGCTTGACGCATACAGGGGACACTGAAGCTTTCTTT.

The rearrangement joins TRBV29-1 to TRBJ2-2; 9 bases align to TRBD1. The CDR3 contains 15 residues. Germline CDR1 SQVTM, CDR2 ANQGSEA. The junction had 9 bases not matched to a gene; V was cut back by 5 bases and J by 5 bases. CDR3: CSVPGTGQWTGELFF. The CDR3 DNA follows: TGCAGCGTTCCCGGGACAGGGCAGTGGACCGGGGAGCTGTTTTTT.

The J gene is TRBJ1-5, the V gene TRBV7-2; 9 bases agree with TRBD1. This CDR3 has 15 residues. Germline assignment: CDR1 SGHTA and CDR2 FQGNSA. V shed 0 bases and J 4 bases; nucleotides not matched to a gene: 1. The chain's CDR3 is CASSLAGTGNQPQHF. CDR3 nucleotides: TGTGCCAGCAGCTTAGCGGGGACAGGGAATCAGCCCCAGCATTTT.

The rearrangement joins TRBV28 to TRBJ1-1, with D uncertain. The CDR3 consists of 14 residues. Trimming removed 5 bases from V and 3 bases from J, with 13 bases in between. Germline assignment: CDR1 MDHEN and CDR2 SYDVKM. CDR3 sequence reads: CASSPRGEYTEAFF. The CDR3 DNA sequence: TGTGCCAGCAGTCCCCGTGGGGAGTACACTGAAGCTTTCTTT. The variable domain in full, with the rest retrieved from reference TRBV28 and TRBJ1-1, is DVKVTQSSRYLVKRTGEKVFLECVQDMDHENMFWYRQDPGLGLRLIYFSYDVKMKEKGDIPEGYSVSREKKERFSLILESASTNQTSMYLCASSPRGEYTEAFFGQGTRLTVV.

The rearrangement uses TRBV7-6 and TRBJ2-7; a weak D match, TRBD1 (6 bases). With 5 bases removed from V and 4 bases from J, the gap between germline ends came to 9 bases. This CDR3 is built from 12 residues. Germline CDR1 and CDR2: SGHVS and FNYEAQ. This CDR3 is CASSTRGYEQYF. CDR3 nucleotide sequence: TGTGCCAGCAGCACCAGGGGTTACGAGCAGTACTTC.

The chain carries TRBV7-2 and TRBJ1-6; no clear D gene. Germline V CDR1 and CDR2: SGHTA, FQGNSA. V was clipped by 4 bases and J by 7 bases, with 8 bases between them. CDR3 length: 13 residues. CDR3 sequence (DNA): TGTGCCAGCAGCTCGAACTCCAATTCACCCCTCCACTTT. It translates to CASSSNSNSPLHF. Drawing the rest from reference TRBV7-2 and TRBJ1-6, the complete variable domain is GAGVSQSPSNKVTEKGKDVELRCDPISGHTALYWYRQSLGQGLEFLIYFQGNSAPDKSGLPSDRFSAERTGGSVSTLTIQRTQQEDSAVYLCASSSNSNSPLHFGNGTRLTVT.

This chain links TRBV27 with TRBJ1-6, with D possibly being TRBD1 (6 bases). Germline assignment: CDR1 MNHEY and CDR2 SMNVEV (reference sequence). This CDR3 has 17 amino acids. V was pared by 5 bases and J by 0 bases, with 14 bases between. The CDR3 protein is CASSGRTVSSYNSPLHF. CDR3 bases: TGTGCCAGCAGTGGACGGACAGTTAGCTCCTATAATTCACCCCTCCACTTT.

The DNA of the CDR3 is TGTGCTAGTGGTTTAAAAGGGGATGAGCAGTTCTTC. Translated: CASGLKGDEQFF. The chain has TRBV12-5 and TRBJ2-1; D is perhaps TRBD1 (5 bases). The CDR3 covers 12 residues. The V gene lost 3 bases and the J gene lost 8 bases, with 8 bases spanning the gap. Germline V gives CDR1 LGHNT, CDR2 FRNRAP.

This clone was picked up a small number of times. This chain connects TRBV7-9 to TRBJ1-1; the D gene is possibly TRBD1 (6 bases). CDR1 and CDR2 (germline): SEHNR, FQNEAQ (reference sequence). Trimming stripped 7 bases from V and 0 bases from J, with 12 bases between. The CDR3 has 14 amino acids. The CDR3 DNA is TGTGCCAGCAAAGAGACAGGAATGAACACTGAAGCTTTCTTT. Its translation: CASKETGMNTEAFF.

V gene TRBV5-1 combines with J gene TRBJ2-6; D is unresolved. This CDR3 region has 13 residues. Trimming removed 2 bases from V and 2 bases from J, with 2 bases in between. Per the germline V gene, CDR1 is SGHRS and CDR2 is YFSETQ. This CDR3 is CASSFAGANVLTF. The CDR3 DNA sequence: TGCGCCAGCAGCTTCGCTGGGGCCAACGTCCTGACTTTC.

The chain couples TRBV7-9 to TRBJ2-5, with a weak D call TRBD2 (6 bases). The CDR3 sequence is 14 residues long. V was cut by 5 bases and J by 1 base, with 11 bases left in between. Germline V gene sequence: CDR1 SEHNR, CDR2 FQNEAQ (reference sequence). CDR3 DNA sequence: TGTGCCAGCAGCGCTCGGGGGAGCCAAGAGACCCAGTACTTC. Its protein is CASSARGSQETQYF.

The chain uses TRBV27 and TRBJ1-5; 8 bases are a match to TRBD1. The CDR3 has 14 residues. V lost 5 bases, J lost 5 bases, and 5 bases stayed unmatched. CDR1 is MNHEY, CDR2 SMNVEV, per germline (reference sequence). The CDR3 region has the DNA TGTGCCAGCAGTGCCGGGACAGGTGATCAGCCCCAGCATTTT. This codes for CASSAGTGDQPQHF.

The chain combines TRBV7-9 with TRBJ2-1; TRBD1 matches at 7 bases. The CDR3 contains 16 residues. Germline loops: CDR1 SEHNR, CDR2 FQNEAQ (reference sequence). The V gene end was trimmed by 3 bases and the J gene end by 0 bases; junction bases not matched to a gene: 5. CDR3 region: CASSFRTGNSYNEQFF. In DNA, the CDR3 is TGTGCCAGCAGCTTCCGGACAGGTAACTCCTACAATGAGCAGTTCTTC.